These T cell receptor beta chains were read from a single sample in a study of blood T cell repertoires in COVID-19. The protocol was immunoSEQ multiplex PCR, while the TCRdb copy is restricted to in-frame clones and leaves out a portion. The sample holds 200,000 to 250,000 clones; around 80% are singletons and the top ten take 15% to 20%. The sample was peripheral blood. Receptors were obtained from a woman older than 75 with active or convalescent COVID-19. Both conserved end residues are trimmed from each CDR3.

>TRBV7-2|TRBJ2-3
ASSPWTSATDTQY
>TRBV7-9|TRBJ2-1
ASSLHGGGYNEQF
>TRBV25-1|TRBJ1-3
ASESSGNTIY
>TRBV7-9|TRBJ1-1
ASSFPAYRPSNTEAF
>TRBV5-6|TRBJ1-6
ASSARGLGSPLH
>TRBV4-1|TRBJ2-5
ASSQDPGGLETQY
>TRBV5-1|TRBJ2-1
ASSWGLAGYNEQF
>TRBV24-1|TRBJ2-1
ATSDLGRGNEQF
>TRBV10-3|TRBJ1-5
AISDGGGNQPQH
>TRBV4-2|TRBJ2-5
ASSPTSYQETQY
>TRBV7-2|TRBJ1-6
ASSLGDRANSPLH
>TRBV4-3|TRBJ2-1
ASSQAGLAASYNEQF
>TRBV5-6|TRBJ2-7
ASSRDRGGYEQY
>TRBV13|TRBJ2-3
ASSLRPFLANRTDTQY
>TRBV9|TRBJ1-3
ASSLWPRGGSGNTIY
>TRBV10-3|TRBJ2-2
AISSSGGVVTGELF
>TRBV28|TRBJ1-2
ASSTFPGGSYGYT
>TRBV9|TRBJ2-5
ASSVEGSPPETQY
>TRBV27|TRBJ1-1
ASSWTGRQAEAF
>TRBV6-1|TRBJ2-1
ASSEDTSSYNEQF
>TRBV19|TRBJ2-1
ASSITLAGGTREQF
>TRBV5-1|TRBJ2-1
ASSLSSGGNPSYNEQF
>TRBV18|TRBJ2-7
ASSARQGSYEQY
>TRBV7-2|TRBJ1-2
ASSSSKGGNGYT
>TRBV5-1|TRBJ2-2
ASSPRGLAGNTGELF
>TRBV7-6|TRBJ2-1
ASSQSGGASYNEQF
>TRBV6-5|TRBJ2-1
ASSYERQGRNEQF
>TRBV2|TRBJ1-5
ASSGDRGNQPQH
>TRBV6-4|TRBJ1-6
ASSGEGSSPLH
>TRBV4-2|TRBJ1-1
ASSQDMGDRGRPEAF
>TRBV11-3|TRBJ1-5
ASSFLQGSNQPQH
>TRBV10-3|TRBJ2-7
ATSTSTLAYEQY
>TRBV5-4|TRBJ1-1
ASSPGGTGTTEAF
>TRBV21-1|TRBJ1-3
ASSTDRVRGNTIY
>TRBV19|TRBJ2-1
ASSIGQWAQVEQF
>TRBV10-3|TRBJ1-3
AIAQGQAGNTIY
>TRBV7-6|TRBJ2-3
ASSLGSGRVYTQY
>TRBV27|TRBJ1-6
ASTYRLDRGVSPLH
>TRBV24-1|TRBJ2-3
ATSDRGQGGTDTQY
>TRBV15|TRBJ2-2
ATSPWQNTGELF